This T cell receptor (beta chain) was obtained from a study of CD8+ T cells in alopecia areata. Following RNA extraction, reverse transcription yielded cDNA that acted as the sequencing template. Produced via immunoSEQ multiplex PCR; TCRdb's table is partial and in-frame only. The sample records about 190,000 clones, 59% being singletons. V dropped 4 bases and J dropped 5 bases, with 20 bases sitting between them. Germline lookup yields CDR1 GTSNPN and CDR2 SVGIG (reference sequence). The CDR3 consists of 15 residues. The chain carries TRBV30 and TRBJ1-2; D perhaps matches TRBD1 (5 bases). The clonotype originates from a human donor with alopecia areata. The source was CD4+ T cells sorted from blood, collected at week 0. The CDR3 loop reads CAWKHYKGFGYGYTF. The CDR3 DNA is TGTGCCTGGAAACATTATAAGGGGTTTGGATATGGCTACACCTTC.